This entry describes one TCR beta chain. Only in-frame clones appear in the TCRdb table, and some are missing; sequencing was by immunoSEQ multiplex PCR. The data contain 150,000 to 200,000 clones, 85% of them seen just once; the ten biggest clones take up less than 3.5%. The sample comes from a study of blood T cell repertoires in COVID-19. Trimming shortened V by 5 bases and J by 0 bases, and 7 bases separated the two germline ends. The germline V gene encodes CDR1 SGHVS and CDR2 FQNEAQ. CDR3 size: 14 residues. The TCR originated in a human donor with acute or convalescent COVID-19. The donor label of this sample is uncertain. The V and J genes are TRBV7-8 and TRBJ1-4; D not resolved. Material: peripheral blood. CDR3 coding DNA: TGTGCCAGCAGCAGTATAGCAACTAATGAAAAACTGTTTTTT. It is translated as CASSSIATNEKLFF.